Below are 18 T cell receptor beta chains sequenced from a single sample in a study of a mutant IDH1 vaccine in newly diagnosed glioma. Time point described: week 35, safety follow-up. The content of each vaccine dose was 300 ug of mutant IDH1 20-mer peptide, and topical imiquimod accompanied it. These TCRs' antigens remain unknown. Data came from immunoSEQ multiplex PCR; TCRdb stores just in-frame clones and leaves some out. The sample includes 50,000 to 70,000 clones, roughly 71% of them seen just once. The specimen comprised PBMCs, sampled from a glioma patient whose treatment included an IDH1 peptide vaccine. These receptors came from a man aged 45-65 years with glioma.

In its sample, this clone was seen a few times. The chain carries TRBV19 and TRBJ1-2; TRBD1 agrees at 7 bases. Looked up from germline, CDR1 is LNHDA and CDR2 is SQIVND (reference sequence). This CDR3 comprises 14 residues. V was pared by 7 bases and J by 5 bases, with 10 bases of the junction left unmatched. In nucleotides, the CDR3 is TGTGCCAGTACGCTGTCAGGGGGTTGGTATGGCTACACCTTC. The encoded protein is CASTLSGGWYGYTF.

The chain joins TRBV9 to TRBJ1-1, with TRBD1 identical over 7 bases. The CDR3 spans 14 residues. Germline V lookup: CDR1 SGDLS, CDR2 YYNGEE. With 4 bases clipped from V and 4 bases from J, the junction kept 7 bases outside the gene matches. CDR3: CASSKGALGTEAFF. CDR3 DNA sequence: TGTGCCAGCAGCAAGGGGGCGCTCGGCACTGAAGCTTTCTTT.

This clone was detected a few times. The rearrangement uses TRBV30 and TRBJ1-1, with D tentatively TRBD1 (5 bases). The germline V and J ends were trimmed by 3 bases and 7 bases, with 18 bases remaining between them. Per the germline V gene, CDR1 is GTSNPN and CDR2 is SVGIG (reference sequence). The CDR3 spans 14 residues. The chain's CDR3 is CAWRGGTAVDEAFF. DNA for the CDR3: TGTGCCTGGAGAGGTGGGACGGCGGTGGATGAAGCTTTCTTT.

The rearrangement joins TRBV10-2 to TRBJ2-3, with 9 bases aligning to TRBD1. Germline loops: CDR1 WSHSY, CDR2 SAAADI. V was clipped by 7 bases and J by 5 bases; unmatched bases: 4. The CDR3 spans 13 residues. The CDR3: CASTGTGKDTQYF. The CDR3 DNA is TGCGCCAGCACCGGGACAGGGAAAGATACGCAGTATTTT.

The chain links TRBV4-1 to TRBJ2-7; TRBD1 is a possible D gene (5 bases). V lost 3 bases and J lost 3, with 9 bases in between. The CDR3 extends over 13 amino acids. Per germline, CDR1 MGHRA and CDR2 YSYEKL. The DNA for the CDR3 is TGCGCCAGCAGCCAGGCGGACAACTACGAGCAGTACTTC. Its protein product is CASSQADNYEQYF.

This clone was seen a handful of times. The chain uses TRBV5-1 and TRBJ2-2; possibly TRBD1 for D (5 bases). This CDR3 spans 15 amino acids. Trimming shortened V by 5 bases and J by 6 bases, and 17 bases separated the two germline ends. CDR1 is SGHRS and CDR2 is YFSETQ in the germline V gene. The CDR3 here is CASRDTGNSAGELFF. The DNA of the CDR3 is TGCGCCAGCAGGGATACAGGAAACTCGGCCGGGGAGCTGTTTTTT.

The gene calls are TRBV7-2 and TRBJ1-3; D is uncertain. The germline V gene encodes CDR1 SGHTA and CDR2 FQGNSA. V was pared by 5 bases and J by 0 bases, with 5 bases between. There are 13 residues in the CDR3. The CDR3 loop reads CASSQSSGNTIYF. CDR3 nucleotides: TGTGCCAGCAGCCAGAGCTCTGGAAACACCATATATTTT.

On this clone itself: This may come from a read error, since a much larger clone is one base off. The chain employs TRBV6-6 and TRBJ2-7; 7 nucleotides agree with TRBD1. The germline V gene encodes CDR1 MNHNY and CDR2 SVGAGI (reference sequence). The V and J ends lost 6 bases and 4 bases, in that order; junction bases with no gene match: 0. This CDR3 comprises 11 residues. The CDR3: CASRTGYEQYF. The DNA of the CDR3 is TGTGCCAGCAGGACAGGGTACGAGCAGTACTTC.

The chain couples TRBV4-1 to TRBJ2-7, with D perhaps TRBD2 (6 bases). The germline V gene has CDR1 MGHRA and CDR2 YSYEKL. The germline V and J ends were trimmed by 1 base and 3 bases, with 10 bases remaining between them. This CDR3 spans 14 amino acids. The CDR3, as DNA: TGCGCCAGCAGCCAAGCGGGACTGGGCTACGAGCAGTACTTC. Translated: CASSQAGLGYEQYF.

The rearrangement links TRBV28 to TRBJ1-2; TRBD1 aligns across 9 bases. The CDR3 is made up of 13 amino acids. The V gene end was trimmed by 3 bases and the J gene end by 9 bases; junction bases not matched to a gene: 5. Germline V gene lookup returns CDR1 MDHEN and CDR2 SYDVKM. CDR3 sequence (DNA): TGTGCCAGCAGTTTTGGGACAGGGAGAAGCTACACCTTC. Residues: CASSFGTGRSYTF.

The V and J genes are TRBV6-5 and TRBJ1-3; no firm D call. This CDR3 has 12 amino acids. Germline V gene data show CDR1 as MNHEY and CDR2 as SVGAGI. V lost 10 bases and J lost 3, with 10 bases in between. CDR3 in amino acids: CATLSFGNTIYF. Written as DNA, the CDR3 is TGTGCCACCCTCAGTTTTGGAAACACCATATATTTT.

This chain's CDR3 is CASSSGTLNYGYTF. The CDR3 nucleotides are TGTGCCAGCTCGTCGGGCACCCTTAACTATGGCTACACCTTC. The rearrangement links TRBV5-4 to TRBJ1-2; no firm D call. Trimming shortened V by 7 bases and J by 1 base, and 14 bases separated the two germline ends. Germline V gives CDR1 SGHNT, CDR2 YYREEE (reference sequence). This CDR3 has 14 residues.

For the CDR3, the DNA is TGTGCCAGCAGCCACAGTGGGGGGGGTGAAAAACTGTTTTTT. It encodes CASSHSGGGEKLFF. The chain employs TRBV7-9 and TRBJ1-4, with D perhaps matching TRBD1 (5 bases). The ends were cut back, 5 bases at V and 7 bases at J, with 14 bases in the middle. Per germline, CDR1 SEHNR and CDR2 FQNEAQ (reference sequence). This CDR3 has 14 residues.

The chain joins TRBV4-3 to TRBJ2-5, with 12 bases aligning to TRBD1. CDR1 and CDR2 from the germline V gene are LGHNA and YSLEER. J gave up 4 bases and V 4 bases, and 7 bases lay outside the gene matches. The CDR3 is 16 amino acids. The CDR3 sequence is CASSLTGTGGLETQYF. The CDR3 DNA reads TGCGCCAGCAGCCTAACCGGGACAGGGGGCTTAGAGACCCAGTACTTC.

This chain joins TRBV7-9 and TRBJ2-2; D is unclear. The V end lost 5 bases, the J end lost 8 bases, and 9 bases lay between the germline ends. This CDR3 contains 12 residues. Germline assignment: CDR1 SEHNR and CDR2 FQNEAQ (reference sequence). In nucleotides, the CDR3 is TGTGCCAGCAGCCTGCTGCCGGGGGAGCTGTTTTTT. It specifies CASSLLPGELFF.

This clone was picked up a small number of times. The J gene is TRBJ1-1, the V gene TRBV5-4; D remains ambiguous. Germline V gives CDR1 SGHNT, CDR2 YYREEE (reference sequence). V was trimmed by 0 bases and J by 0 bases, leaving 9 bases between them. This CDR3 is built from 15 residues. Written as DNA, the CDR3 is TGTGCCAGCAGCTTGGTACCGGAACTGAACACTGAAGCTTTCTTT. Translation gives CASSLVPELNTEAFF.

The chain links TRBV29-1 to TRBJ2-5, with TRBD2 identical over 12 bases. Per the germline V gene, CDR1 is SQVTM and CDR2 is ANQGSEA. V shed 7 bases, J shed 3 bases, and the junction held 18 bases outside the gene matches. This CDR3 region has 18 residues. CDR3 region: CSALTSGGNLKRKETQYF. For the CDR3, the DNA is TGCAGCGCCCTAACTAGCGGGGGGAACCTCAAAAGAAAAGAGACCCAGTACTTC.

This clone was detected a few times. The chain combines TRBV4-2 with TRBJ2-1; no reliable D call. This CDR3 is built from 16 residues. V was pared by 1 base and J by 0 bases, with 10 bases between. Looked up from germline, CDR1 is LGHNA and CDR2 is YNFKEQ. The CDR3 sequence is CASSQGGASSYNEQFF. CDR3 DNA sequence: TGTGCCAGCAGCCAAGGAGGCGCTTCCTCCTACAATGAGCAGTTCTTC.